The count of the clone carrying this T cell receptor beta chain is one. The data derive from a study of blood T cells in healthy people across ages. Germline lookup yields CDR1 SNHLY and CDR2 FYNNEI. Trimming removed 8 bases from V and 2 bases from J; junction bases left unmatched: 9. The CDR3 loop spans 14 amino acids. Primers used in a second PCR of roughly 7 to 11 cycles were a sample-barcoded 5' primer and a J-beta primer mix. TCRdb analysed the 5' RACE reads with MiXCR anew, one entry per CDR3 protein. Of some 930,000 distinct CDR3 sequences detected, approximately 32% appear once; the ten largest clones hold roughly a tenth. These sequences were also reported in another study, on T cells of mothers and their children. In that study: Evidence of persistent microchimeric T cell clones was absent.

The material sequenced was blood. This chain links TRBV2 with TRBJ2-7, with 7 bases aligning to TRBD1. The sequence derives from a woman between 35 and 50 years old in good health. CDR3 sequence: CASSVGDSAYEQYF. The CDR3 DNA reads as TGTGCCAGCTCTGTCGGGGACAGCGCCTACGAGCAGTACTTC.